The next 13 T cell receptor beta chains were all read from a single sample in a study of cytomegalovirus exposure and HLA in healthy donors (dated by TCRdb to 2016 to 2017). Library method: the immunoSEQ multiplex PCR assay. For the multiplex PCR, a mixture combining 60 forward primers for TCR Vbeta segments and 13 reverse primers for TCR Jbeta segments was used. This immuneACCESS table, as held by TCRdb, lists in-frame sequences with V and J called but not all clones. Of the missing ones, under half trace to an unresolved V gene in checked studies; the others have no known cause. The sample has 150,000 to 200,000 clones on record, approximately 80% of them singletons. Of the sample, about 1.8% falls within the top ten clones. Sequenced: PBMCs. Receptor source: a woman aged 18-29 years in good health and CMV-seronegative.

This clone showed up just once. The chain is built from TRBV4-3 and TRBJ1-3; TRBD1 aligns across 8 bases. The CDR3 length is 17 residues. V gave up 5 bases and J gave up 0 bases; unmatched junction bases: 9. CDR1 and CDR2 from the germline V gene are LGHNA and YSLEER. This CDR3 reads CASSYGTGPTSGNTIYF. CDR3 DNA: TGCGCCAGCAGCTACGGGACAGGACCAACCTCTGGAAACACCATATATTTT.

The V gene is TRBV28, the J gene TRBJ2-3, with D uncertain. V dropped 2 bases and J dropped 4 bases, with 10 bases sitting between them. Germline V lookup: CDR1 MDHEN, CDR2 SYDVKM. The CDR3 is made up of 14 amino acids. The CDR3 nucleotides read TGTGCCAGCAGTTTAAGCTTTCGCCCAGATACGCAGTATTTT. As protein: CASSLSFRPDTQYF.

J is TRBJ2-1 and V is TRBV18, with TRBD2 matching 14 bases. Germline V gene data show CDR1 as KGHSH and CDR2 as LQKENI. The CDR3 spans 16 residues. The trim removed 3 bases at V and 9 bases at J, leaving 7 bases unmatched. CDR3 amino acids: CASSPPGLAGAGEQFF. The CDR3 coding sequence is TGTGCCAGCTCACCGCCGGGACTAGCGGGAGCTGGTGAGCAGTTCTTC.

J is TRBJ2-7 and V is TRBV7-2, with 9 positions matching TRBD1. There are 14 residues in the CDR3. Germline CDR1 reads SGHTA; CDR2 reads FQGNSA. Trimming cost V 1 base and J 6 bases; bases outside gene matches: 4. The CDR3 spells CASSLGDRAPEQYF. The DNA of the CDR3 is TGTGCCAGCAGCTTAGGGGACAGGGCCCCCGAGCAGTACTTC. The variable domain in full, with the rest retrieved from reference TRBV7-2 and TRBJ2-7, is GAGVSQSPSNKVTEKGKDVELRCDPISGHTALYWYRQSLGQGLEFLIYFQGNSAPDKSGLPSDRFSAERTGGSVSTLTIQRTQQEDSAVYLCASSLGDRAPEQYFGPGTRLTVT.

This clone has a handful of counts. CDR3 residues: CASRQGFMNTEAFF. In nucleotides, the CDR3 is TGTGCCAGCAGGCAGGGCTTTATGAACACTGAAGCTTTCTTT. The chain combines TRBV5-5 with TRBJ1-1; a weak D match, TRBD1 (5 bases). The CDR3 sequence is 14 residues long. Germline-derived CDR1 and CDR2 are SGHKS and YYEKEE (reference sequence). V was pared by 5 bases and J by 0 bases, with 11 bases between.

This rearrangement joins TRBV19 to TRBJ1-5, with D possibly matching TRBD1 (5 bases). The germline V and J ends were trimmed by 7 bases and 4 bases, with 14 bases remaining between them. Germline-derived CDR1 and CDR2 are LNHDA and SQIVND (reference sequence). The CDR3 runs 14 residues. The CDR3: CASTIPGGNQPQHF. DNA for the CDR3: TGTGCCAGTACCATCCCCGGGGGGAATCAGCCCCAGCATTTT.

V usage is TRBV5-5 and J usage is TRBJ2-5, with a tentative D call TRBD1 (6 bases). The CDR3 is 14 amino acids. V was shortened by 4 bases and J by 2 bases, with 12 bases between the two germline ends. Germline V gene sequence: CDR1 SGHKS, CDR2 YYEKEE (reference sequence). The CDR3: CASSSWTEQETQYF. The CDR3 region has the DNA TGTGCCAGCAGCAGCTGGACAGAGCAAGAGACCCAGTACTTC.

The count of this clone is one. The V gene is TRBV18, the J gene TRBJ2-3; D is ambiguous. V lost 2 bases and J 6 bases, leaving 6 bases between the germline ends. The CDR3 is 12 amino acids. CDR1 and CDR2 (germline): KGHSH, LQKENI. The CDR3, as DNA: TGTGCCAGCTCACCATTGCGGGATACGCAGTATTTT. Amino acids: CASSPLRDTQYF.

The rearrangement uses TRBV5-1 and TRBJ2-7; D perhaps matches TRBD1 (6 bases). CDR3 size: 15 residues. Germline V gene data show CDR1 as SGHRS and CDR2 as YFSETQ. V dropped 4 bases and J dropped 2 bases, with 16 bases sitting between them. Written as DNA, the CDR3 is TGCGCCAGCAGCGAAGATGGACAGTCACCCTACGAGCAGTACTTC. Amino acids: CASSEDGQSPYEQYF.

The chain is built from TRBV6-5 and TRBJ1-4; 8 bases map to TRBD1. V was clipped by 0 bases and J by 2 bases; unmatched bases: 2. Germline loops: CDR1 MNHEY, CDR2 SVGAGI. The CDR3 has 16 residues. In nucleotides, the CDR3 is TGTGCCAGCAGTTACTCGTGGACAGGGACTAATGAAAAACTGTTTTTT. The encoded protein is CASSYSWTGTNEKLFF.

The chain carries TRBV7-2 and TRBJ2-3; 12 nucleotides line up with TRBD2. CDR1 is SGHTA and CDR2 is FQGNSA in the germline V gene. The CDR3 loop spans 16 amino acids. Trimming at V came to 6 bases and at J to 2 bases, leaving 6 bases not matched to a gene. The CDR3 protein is CASRPRLAGVTDTQYF. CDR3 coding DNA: TGTGCCAGCAGACCCAGACTAGCGGGAGTCACAGATACGCAGTATTTT.

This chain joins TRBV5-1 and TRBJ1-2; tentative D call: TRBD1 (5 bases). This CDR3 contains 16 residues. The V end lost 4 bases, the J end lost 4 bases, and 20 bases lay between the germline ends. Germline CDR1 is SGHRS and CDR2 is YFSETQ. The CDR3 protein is CASSRWTQESGYGYTF. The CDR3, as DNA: TGCGCCAGCAGCCGATGGACACAGGAGTCTGGCTATGGCTACACCTTC.

The CDR3 is CASSQEVIAGGSANTGELFF. The CDR3 DNA reads as TGCGCCAGCAGCCAAGAGGTAATAGCGGGAGGATCCGCGAACACCGGGGAGCTGTTTTTT. V and J are TRBV4-3 and TRBJ2-2; 10 bases fit TRBD2. Germline V CDR1 and CDR2: LGHNA, YSLEER. The V segment lost 0 bases and the J segment 0 bases; nucleotides outside the gene matches: 10. The CDR3 consists of 20 residues.